This section outlines one T cell receptor (beta chain) sequence together with its context. Its target is not known. This specimen comes from a study of shared clonotypes between healthy human individuals. Overall study: Three plates were used per donor for CD4 naive, three for CD4 memory, two for CD8 naive and one for CD8 memory. Broader study findings: Around 5% of naive CD4 clonotypes were common to four donors. Investigators expected sequencing depth to affect clonotype sharing among donors.

Positive CCR7 selection of CD45RO-negative cells yielded the naive CD8 cells, and terminally differentiated effector memory CD45RA+ cells were excluded. Splitting of each subset's genomic DNA was done evenly across several immunoSEQ plates. Profiling relied on immunoSEQ multiplex PCR, and the TCRdb table lists in-frame clones only, not all of them. In the table there are around 1.9 million clones, just over 90% of which are singletons. CDR3 length equals 15 residues. V gave up 8 bases and J gave up 2 bases, with 13 bases separating them. CDR1 and CDR2 from the germline V gene are MGHRA and YSYEKL. The sequenced sample was naive CD8+ T cells from PBMCs. V is TRBV4-1 and J is TRBJ2-6, with no clear D. The TCR was taken from a man aged 18 to 29 in good health. Some clones in this sample may be carry-over from other donors' samples. CDR3 in DNA: TGCGCCAGCCGGCGACTCATTACTGGGGCCAACGTCCTGACTTTC. Encoded protein: CASRRLITGANVLTF.